This T cell receptor (beta chain) stems from a study of cytomegalovirus exposure and HLA in healthy donors. V shed 6 bases and J 6 bases; nucleotides not matched to a gene: 9. CDR1 is LGHNT and CDR2 is FRNRAP in the germline V gene. There are 17 residues in the CDR3. The PCR had 60 Vbeta and 13 Jbeta primers. Profiling relied on immunoSEQ multiplex PCR, and the TCRdb table lists in-frame clones only, not all of them. The repertoire holds about 100,000 clones, with 65% to 80% as singletons. Specimen: PBMCs. This clonotype was obtained from a woman between 45 and 60 years old in good health and CMV-seropositive. The chain couples TRBV12-5 to TRBJ2-3, with 16 nucleotides matching TRBD2. The CDR3 DNA reads TGTGCTAGTGGCGACGGGACTAGCGGGGGGGGCCGTGATACGCAGTATTTT. Encoded protein: CASGDGTSGGGRDTQYF.